This T cell receptor (beta chain) was obtained from a study of T-cell memory formation after mild COVID-19. This clonotype has only a few counts. Its antigen is undetermined. This CDR3 is built from 17 residues. TCRdb independently ran MiXCR on the 5' RACE reads; one entry per CDR3 protein. This table has around 110,000 distinct CDR3 sequences, roughly 14% appearing once. Study conclusions and caveats: Chiefly within CM and EM were the contracting CD4+ clones; CD8+ ones were within EMRA.

The sample was PBMCs or a T cell subset sorted from them (not recorded which). The clonotype comes from a man younger than 35 who had mild COVID-19 (a few samples of this study predate the infection). Cell type and time point are not known. This chain uses TRBV21-1 with TRBJ1-2. TRBV21-1 has pseudogene status. The DNA for the CDR3 is TGTGCCAGCAGCAAAGAGGTGTGGTGGCAACTCCCCTATGGCTACACCTTC. This codes for CASSKEVWWQLPYGYTF.